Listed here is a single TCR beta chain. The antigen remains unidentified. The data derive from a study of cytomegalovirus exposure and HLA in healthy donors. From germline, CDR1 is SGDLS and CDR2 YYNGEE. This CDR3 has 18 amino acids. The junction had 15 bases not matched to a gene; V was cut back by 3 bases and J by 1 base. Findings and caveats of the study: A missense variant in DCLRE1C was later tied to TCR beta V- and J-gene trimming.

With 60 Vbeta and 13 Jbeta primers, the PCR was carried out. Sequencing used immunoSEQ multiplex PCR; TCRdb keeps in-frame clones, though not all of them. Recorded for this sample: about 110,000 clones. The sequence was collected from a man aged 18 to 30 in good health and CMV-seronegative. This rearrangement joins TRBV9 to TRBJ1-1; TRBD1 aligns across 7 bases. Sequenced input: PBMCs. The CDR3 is CASSAAERRGKENTEAFF. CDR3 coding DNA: TGTGCCAGCAGCGCAGCCGAACGCAGGGGGAAGGAGAACACTGAAGCTTTCTTT.